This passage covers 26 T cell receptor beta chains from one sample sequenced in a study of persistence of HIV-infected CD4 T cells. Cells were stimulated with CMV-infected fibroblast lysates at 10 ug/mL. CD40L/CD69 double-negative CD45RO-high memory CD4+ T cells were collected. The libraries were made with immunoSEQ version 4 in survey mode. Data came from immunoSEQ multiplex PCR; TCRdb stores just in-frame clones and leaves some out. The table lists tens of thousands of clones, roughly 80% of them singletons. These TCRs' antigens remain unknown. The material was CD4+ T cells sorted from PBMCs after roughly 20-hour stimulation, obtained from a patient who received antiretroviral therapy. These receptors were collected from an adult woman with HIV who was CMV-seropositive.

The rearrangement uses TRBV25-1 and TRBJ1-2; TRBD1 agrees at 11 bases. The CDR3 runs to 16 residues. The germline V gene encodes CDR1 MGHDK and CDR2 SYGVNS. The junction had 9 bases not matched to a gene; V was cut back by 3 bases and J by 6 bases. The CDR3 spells CASSDPRTGGVNGYTF. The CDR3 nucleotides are TGTGCCAGCAGTGACCCCAGGACAGGGGGCGTGAATGGCTACACCTTC.

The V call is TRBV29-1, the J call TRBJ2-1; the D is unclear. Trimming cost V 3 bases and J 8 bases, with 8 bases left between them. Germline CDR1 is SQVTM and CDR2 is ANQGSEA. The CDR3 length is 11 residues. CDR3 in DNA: TGCAGCGTTGAGGTGGCGTATGAGCAGTTCTTC. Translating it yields CSVEVAYEQFF.

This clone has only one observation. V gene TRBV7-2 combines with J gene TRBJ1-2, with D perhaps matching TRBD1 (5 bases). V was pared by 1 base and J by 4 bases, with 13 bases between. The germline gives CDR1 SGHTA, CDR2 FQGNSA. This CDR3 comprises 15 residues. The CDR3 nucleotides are TGTGCCAGCAGCTTAGATCAGGGACGGACCTATGGCTACACCTTC. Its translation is CASSLDQGRTYGYTF. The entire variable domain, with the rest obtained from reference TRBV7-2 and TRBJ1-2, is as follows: GAGVSQSPSNKVTEKGKDVELRCDPISGHTALYWYRQSLGQGLEFLIYFQGNSAPDKSGLPSDRFSAERTGGSVSTLTIQRTQQEDSAVYLCASSLDQGRTYGYTFGSGTRLTVV.

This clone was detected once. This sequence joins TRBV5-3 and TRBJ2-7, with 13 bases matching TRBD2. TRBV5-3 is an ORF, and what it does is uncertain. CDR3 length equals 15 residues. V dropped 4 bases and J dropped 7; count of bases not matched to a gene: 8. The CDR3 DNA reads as TGTGCCAGAAGCACGGGACTAGCGGGAATCGGGGAGCAGTACTTC. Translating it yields CARSTGLAGIGEQYF.

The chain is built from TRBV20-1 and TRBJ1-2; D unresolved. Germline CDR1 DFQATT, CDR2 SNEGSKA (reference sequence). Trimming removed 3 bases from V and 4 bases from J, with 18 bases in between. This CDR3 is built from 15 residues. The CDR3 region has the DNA TGCAGTGCTAGTGCAGCCGTTCTTTCCTCCTATGGCTACACCTTC. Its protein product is CSASAAVLSSYGYTF.

Here the CDR3 DNA reads TGTGCCAGCACCCCGGCCGGACTAGCTGGAAAGAGCTCCTACGAGCAGTACTTC. Translated, it gives CASTPAGLAGKSSYEQYF. The V and J genes are TRBV2 and TRBJ2-7, with 8 positions matching TRBD2. Germline trimming cut 7 bases from V and 0 bases from J; bases unmatched to any gene: 17. Germline V lookup: CDR1 SNHLY, CDR2 FYNNEI. CDR3 size: 18 residues.

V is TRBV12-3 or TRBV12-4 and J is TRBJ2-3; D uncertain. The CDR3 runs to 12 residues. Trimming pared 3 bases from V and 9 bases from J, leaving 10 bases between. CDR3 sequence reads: CASSFRLGTQYF. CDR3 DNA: TGTGCCAGCAGTTTCCGTTTGGGCACGCAGTATTTT.

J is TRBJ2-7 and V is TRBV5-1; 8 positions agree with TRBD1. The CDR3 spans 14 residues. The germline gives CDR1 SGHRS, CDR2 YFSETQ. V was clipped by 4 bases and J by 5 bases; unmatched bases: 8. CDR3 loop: CASSPDRGVNEQYF. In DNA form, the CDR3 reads TGCGCCAGCAGCCCCGACAGGGGAGTTAACGAGCAGTACTTC.

The CDR3: CASSVTGSQGGELFF. The CDR3 bases are TGTGCCAGCAGCGTTACGGGGTCCCAGGGCGGGGAGCTGTTTTTT. The chain links TRBV9 to TRBJ2-2, with D possibly called TRBD1 or TRBD2 (5 bases each). In germline, CDR1 is SGDLS, CDR2 YYNGEE. Trimming cost V 2 bases and J 7 bases, with 15 bases left between them. CDR3 length equals 15 residues. The full variable domain, its missing parts supplied by reference TRBV9 and TRBJ2-2, is DSGVTQTPKHLITATGQRVTLRCSPRSGDLSVYWYQQSLDQGLQFLIQYYNGEERAKGNILERFSAQQFPDLHSELNLSSLELGDSALYFCASSVTGSQGGELFFGEGSRLTVL.

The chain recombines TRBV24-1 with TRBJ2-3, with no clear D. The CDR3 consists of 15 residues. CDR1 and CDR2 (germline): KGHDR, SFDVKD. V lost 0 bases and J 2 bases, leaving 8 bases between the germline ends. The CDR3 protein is CATSDLRVATDTQYF. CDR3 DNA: TGTGCCACCAGTGATTTGCGTGTCGCCACAGATACGCAGTATTTT.

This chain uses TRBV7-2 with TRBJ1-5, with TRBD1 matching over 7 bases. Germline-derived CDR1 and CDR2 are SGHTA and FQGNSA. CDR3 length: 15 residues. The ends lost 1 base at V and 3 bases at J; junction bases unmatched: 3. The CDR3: CASSLDRGNNQPQHF. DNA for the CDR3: TGTGCCAGCAGCTTAGACAGGGGAAACAATCAGCCCCAGCATTTT.

Written as DNA, the CDR3 is TGCGCCAGCAGCCCCCCGACGGCCTCTGGAAACACCATATATTTT. Its translation is CASSPPTASGNTIYF. V is TRBV5-1 and J is TRBJ1-3; unclear D gene. V lost 4 bases and J lost 0, with 11 bases in between. Looked up from germline, CDR1 is SGHRS and CDR2 is YFSETQ. The CDR3 covers 15 residues.

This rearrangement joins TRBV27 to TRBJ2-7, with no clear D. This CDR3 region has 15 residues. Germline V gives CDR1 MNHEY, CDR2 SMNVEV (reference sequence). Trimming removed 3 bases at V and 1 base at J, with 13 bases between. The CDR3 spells CASSLGRHSSYEQYF. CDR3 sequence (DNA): TGTGCCAGCAGTTTGGGCAGGCACAGTTCCTACGAGCAGTACTTC.

The CDR3 spells CASSGTGNGAAFF. In DNA, the CDR3 is TGTGCCAGCAGCGGGACAGGGAATGGGGCGGCTTTCTTT. The V gene is TRBV28, the J gene TRBJ1-1, with 9 bases identical to TRBD1. The CDR3 consists of 13 residues. The trim removed 6 bases at V and 11 bases at J, leaving 10 bases unmatched. Germline lookup yields CDR1 MDHEN and CDR2 SYDVKM.

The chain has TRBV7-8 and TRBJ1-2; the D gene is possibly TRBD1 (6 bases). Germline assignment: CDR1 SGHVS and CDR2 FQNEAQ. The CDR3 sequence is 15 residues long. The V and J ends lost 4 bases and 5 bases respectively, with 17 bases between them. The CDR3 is CASSSSSGQSYGYTF. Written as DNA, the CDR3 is TGTGCCAGCAGCTCGTCATCGGGACAATCGTATGGCTACACCTTC.

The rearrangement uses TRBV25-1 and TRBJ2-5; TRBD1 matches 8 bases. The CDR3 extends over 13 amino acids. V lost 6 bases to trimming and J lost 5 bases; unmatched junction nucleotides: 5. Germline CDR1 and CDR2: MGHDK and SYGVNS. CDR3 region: CASRRTGWETQYF. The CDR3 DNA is TGTGCCAGCAGGAGGACAGGGTGGGAGACCCAGTACTTC.

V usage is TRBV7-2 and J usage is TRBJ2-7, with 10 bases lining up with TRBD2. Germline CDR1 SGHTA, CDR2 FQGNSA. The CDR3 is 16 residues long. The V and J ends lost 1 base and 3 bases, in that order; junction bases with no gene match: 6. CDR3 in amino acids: CASSLGATSGVYEQYF. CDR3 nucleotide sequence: TGTGCCAGCAGCTTAGGGGCTACTAGCGGGGTCTACGAGCAGTACTTC.

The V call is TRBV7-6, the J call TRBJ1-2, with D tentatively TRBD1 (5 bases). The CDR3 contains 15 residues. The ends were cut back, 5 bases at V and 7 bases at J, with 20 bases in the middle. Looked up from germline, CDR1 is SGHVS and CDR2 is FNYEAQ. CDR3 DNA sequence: TGTGCCAGCAGCCTTAAATCGGGGGGTGATGGTGGCTACACCTTC. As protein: CASSLKSGGDGGYTF.

The CDR3 DNA sequence: TGCGCCAGCAGTGATTTAGAGCTAGCGGGGGGGAACTCAACAGATACGCAGTATTTT. It yields the protein CASSDLELAGGNSTDTQYF. The rearrangement joins TRBV10-1 to TRBJ2-3, with 12 nucleotides matching TRBD2. The germline gives CDR1 WNHNN, CDR2 SYGVQD (reference sequence). The CDR3 runs to 19 residues. With V trimmed by 3 bases and J by 3 bases, 13 bases remained unmatched.

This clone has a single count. The CDR3, as DNA: TGTGCCACCAGCAGACCACGCATTACAGGGGTTATTGAAAAACTGTTTTTT. The encoded protein is CATSRPRITGVIEKLFF. The chain combines TRBV15 with TRBJ1-4; 7 bases align to TRBD1. The CDR3 consists of 17 residues. The J segment lost 7 bases and the V segment lost 2 bases, leaving 13 bases of the junction unmatched. CDR1 is LNHNV and CDR2 is YYDKDF in the germline V gene (reference sequence).

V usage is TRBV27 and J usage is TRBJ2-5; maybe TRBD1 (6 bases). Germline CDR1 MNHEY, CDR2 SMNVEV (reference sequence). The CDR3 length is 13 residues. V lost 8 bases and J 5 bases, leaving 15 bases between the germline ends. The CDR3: CASGRQVGETQYF. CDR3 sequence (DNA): TGTGCCAGCGGACGACAGGTGGGGGAGACCCAGTACTTC.

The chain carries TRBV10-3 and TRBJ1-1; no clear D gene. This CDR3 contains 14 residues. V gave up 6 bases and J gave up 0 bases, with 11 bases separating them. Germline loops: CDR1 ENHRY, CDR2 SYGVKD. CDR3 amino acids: CAISPREVNTEAFF. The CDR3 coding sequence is TGTGCCATCAGCCCCCGCGAGGTGAACACTGAAGCTTTCTTT.

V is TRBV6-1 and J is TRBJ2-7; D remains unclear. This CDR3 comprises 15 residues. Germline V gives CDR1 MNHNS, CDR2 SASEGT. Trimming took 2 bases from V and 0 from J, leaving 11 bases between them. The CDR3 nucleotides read TGTGCCAGCAGTGAATTGGCAGGTTACTCCTACGAGCAGTACTTC. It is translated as CASSELAGYSYEQYF.

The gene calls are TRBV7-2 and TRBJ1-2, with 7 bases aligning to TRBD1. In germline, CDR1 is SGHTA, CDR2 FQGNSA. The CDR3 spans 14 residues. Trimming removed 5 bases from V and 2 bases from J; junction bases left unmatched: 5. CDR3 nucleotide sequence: TGTGCCAGCAGCCCGAAGACAGGGAACTATGGCTACACCTTC. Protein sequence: CASSPKTGNYGYTF.

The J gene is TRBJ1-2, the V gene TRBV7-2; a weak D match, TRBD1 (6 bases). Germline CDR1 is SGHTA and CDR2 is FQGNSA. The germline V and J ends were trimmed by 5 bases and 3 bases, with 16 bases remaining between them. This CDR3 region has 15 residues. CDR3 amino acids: CASSRQGGSYYGYTF. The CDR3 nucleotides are TGTGCCAGCAGCCGCCAAGGGGGATCTTACTATGGCTACACCTTC.

The CDR3 sequence: CASSLGSQTSEQYF. In DNA, the CDR3 is TGTGCCAGCAGCTTAGGGTCCCAGACGTCCGAGCAGTACTTC. The gene calls are TRBV11-1 and TRBJ2-7; D is uncertain. Germline V gives CDR1 SGHAT, CDR2 FQDESV (reference sequence). With 1 base removed from V and 6 bases from J, the gap between germline ends came to 13 bases. The CDR3 length is 14 residues.